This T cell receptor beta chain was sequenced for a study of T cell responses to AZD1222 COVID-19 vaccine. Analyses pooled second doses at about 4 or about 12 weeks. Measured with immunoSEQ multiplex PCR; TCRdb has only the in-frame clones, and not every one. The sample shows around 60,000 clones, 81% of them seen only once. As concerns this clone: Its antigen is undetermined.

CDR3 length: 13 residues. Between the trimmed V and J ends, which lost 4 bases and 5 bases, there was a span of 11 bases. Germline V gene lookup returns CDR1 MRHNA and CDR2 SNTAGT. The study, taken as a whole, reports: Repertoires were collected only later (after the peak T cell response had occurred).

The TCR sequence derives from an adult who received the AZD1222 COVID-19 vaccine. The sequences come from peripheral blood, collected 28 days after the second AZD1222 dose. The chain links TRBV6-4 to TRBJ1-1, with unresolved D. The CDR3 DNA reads TGTGCCAGCAGTGTGAGTTTTGAAACTGAAGCTTTCTTT. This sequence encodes CASSVSFETEAFF.